This section outlines one T cell receptor beta chain sequence together with its context. These data come from a study of blood T cell repertoires in COVID-19. The V gene lost 8 bases and the J gene lost 9 bases, with 23 bases spanning the gap. The CDR3 consists of 15 residues. The germline V gene encodes CDR1 SNHLY and CDR2 FYNNEI. The assay was immunoSEQ multiplex PCR, and TCRdb's table has in-frame clones only and misses some. The sample shows about 310,000 clones, about 90% of them seen only once. The sequenced sample consisted of peripheral blood. This clonotype was sampled from a man in his late teens or twenties with active or convalescent COVID-19. This chain links TRBV2 with TRBJ1-3, with a possible D match to TRBD1 (5 bases). CDR3 bases: TGTGCCAGCGAGTGGGATAATCGGGGACTCGGCACCATATATTTT. It yields the protein CASEWDNRGLGTIYF.